This T cell receptor (beta chain) was recorded in a study of cytomegalovirus exposure and HLA in healthy donors. For the study at large: The same platform used for the 666 first-cohort repertoires was also used for the 120 or so validation repertoires, as a later analysis reported.

Generated by immunoSEQ multiplex PCR, the TCRdb table keeps only in-frame clones and is missing some. The repertoire has 60,000 or so clones, just over 90% of them found once; the top ten carry roughly 1.3%. On this clone itself: No antigen is known for it.

Trimming took off 4 bases at V and 4 bases at J, with 11 bases between the two ends. The CDR3 runs 14 residues. Germline values: CDR1 ENHRY, CDR2 SYGVKD. Overall study findings and caveats: The classifier reportedly diagnosed cytomegalovirus status with high specificity and sensitivity. That first-cohort TCR clusters tended to co-occur in the 95 to 150 validation repertoires was found in a later analysis. Testing in vitro showed three CMV-associated chains specific for CMV antigens.

Sequencing input: PBMCs. The rearrangement uses TRBV10-3 and TRBJ1-5; no definite D call. This receptor was identified in a young woman in good health and CMV-seronegative. CDR3 amino acids: CAISGGQMNQPQHF. The CDR3 DNA follows: TGTGCCATCAGTGGAGGGCAGATGAATCAGCCCCAGCATTTT.